Here is one T cell receptor (beta chain) with its context. Its binding antigen is unknown. Base qualities are missing; no much larger clone stands one base away. These data are taken from a study of blood T cell repertoires in COVID-19 (TCRdb year 2020). Study-level background: The collaborator samples originated in the United States, Italy and Spain and spanned the acute and convalescent phases of COVID-19. Where HLA class I and class II types were available, the types were taken from metadata supplied by the sample provider, not from assay-based typing. The samples were drawn from the first 160 participants of the ongoing ImmuneRACE study and from 950 to 1,500 subjects provided by 6 global collaborators. Nearly every sample came with metadata listing a de-identified subject ID, COVID-19 status, age in years and sex. Subjects who had been exposed to COVID-19, were actively infected with it, or had recovered from it provided the deeply sampled blood TCRbeta repertoires that made up the dataset. The repertoires were released in a freely available public database intended as a resource for research on the immune response to SARS-CoV-2. The material from the prospective study consisted of cDNA or gDNA derived from T cells, B-cell-depleted T cells, or PBMCs.

TCRbeta CDR3 regions were amplified from genomic DNA using the immunoSEQ Assay, a bias-controlled multiplex PCR. In the paper's pipeline: The number of nucleated cells in each sample was estimated by amplification of reference gene primers within the assay. Sequence reads were collapsed and filtered to measure the absolute abundance of every unique TCRbeta CDR3 rearrangement. Productive Simpson clonality was computed per sample as the square root of Simpson's diversity index over productive rearrangements. TCRdb mirrors the immuneACCESS table, restricted to in-frame sequences. Some clones are absent from its copies; in checked studies, under half trace to an unresolved V gene, and the reason for the others is unknown. The DNA gave D and trimming, while V, J and clone size come from that table. The sample profile shows 65,000 to 75,000 clones; about 80% of them were found once. In total, the top ten clones hold around 4.1% of the sample.

The paper's findings and limits, for the study overall: The quantity of clinical and demographic metadata differed by source and by participant and was supplied without curation.

Collaborating institutions collected whole blood in K2EDTA tubes following their own protocols. For TCRbeta analysis, collaborators shipped samples as frozen whole blood, isolated PBMCs, or DNA extracted from either of those sample types. Sample: peripheral blood. This receptor was taken from a woman in her sixties with acute or convalescent COVID-19.

The CDR3 reads CASSQVGGDQPQHF. Read as DNA, the sequence is TGCGCCAGCAGCCAAGTCGGCGGGGACCAGCCCCAGCATTTT. The V gene is TRBV4-1 and the J gene is TRBJ1-5; tentative D gene TRBD1, with 5 bases matching. Taken from the germline V gene, the CDR1 and CDR2 loops are MGHRA and YSYEKL. The CDR3 contains 14 residues, cysteine and phenylalanine counted. Only the CDR3 DNA is retained, 42 bases long and in frame from the first base. Relative to germline, V is 1 base shorter and J is 7 bases shorter, with 11 bases between their ends.